The 17 T cell receptor beta chains below all came from one sample that was sequenced in a study of early T cells in non-severe SARS-CoV-2 infection. TCRdb ran MiXCR on the 5' RACE reads and lists one entry per CDR3 protein. The table shows 100,000 or so distinct CDR3 sequences, with about an eighth occurring only once. Input material: whole blood. The receptors shown here come from an adult who was a healthcare worker with PCR-confirmed SARS-CoV-2 infection or an uninfected control (not recorded which).

This chain uses TRBV7-8 with TRBJ2-7; 7 positions agree with TRBD1. The CDR3 contains 14 residues. V dropped 1 base and J dropped 2; count of bases not matched to a gene: 2. In germline, CDR1 is SGHVS, CDR2 FQNEAQ. In nucleotides, the CDR3 is TGTGCCAGCAGCTTAGACGGGACAGCCTACGAGCAGTACTTC. As protein: CASSLDGTAYEQYF. Full variable domain (missing parts from reference TRBV7-8 and TRBJ2-7): GAGVSQSPRYKVAKRGQDVALRCDPISGHVSLFWYQQALGQGPEFLTYFQNEAQLDKSGLPSDRFFAERPEGSVSTLKIQRTQQEDSAVYLCASSLDGTAYEQYFGPGTRLTVT.

With regard to this clonotype: A clone one base away is much larger, so this may be a read error. The chain carries TRBV7-2 and TRBJ1-4; possible D gene TRBD1, 6 bases. Germline lookup yields CDR1 SGHTA and CDR2 FQGNSA. The CDR3 sequence is 13 residues long. DNA of the CDR3: TGTGTCAGCAGCCCAGGGGTGCGCCAACCTCTGTTTTTT. Translation gives CVSSPGVRQPLFF.

This clonotype occurred many times. The genes are TRBV7-2 and TRBJ2-1, with D possibly being TRBD2 (6 bases). The length of the CDR3 is 17 residues. V was cut by 2 bases and J by 2 bases, with 16 bases left in between. Per the germline V gene, CDR1 is SGHTA and CDR2 is FQGNSA. The CDR3 protein is CASSLYRLAYPYNEQFF. CDR3 DNA: TGTGCCAGCAGCTTATATCGGCTAGCGTACCCCTACAATGAGCAGTTCTTC. The full variable domain, in which reference TRBV7-2 and TRBJ2-1 provide the parts outside the CDR3, is GAGVSQSPSNKVTEKGKDVELRCDPISGHTALYWYRQSLGQGLEFLIYFQGNSAPDKSGLPSDRFSAERTGGSVSTLTIQRTQQEDSAVYLCASSLYRLAYPYNEQFFGPGTRLTVL.

This clonotype was observed a handful of times. The genes are TRBV6-1 and TRBJ2-1, with a weak D call TRBD2 (8 bases). The germline gives CDR1 MNHNS, CDR2 SASEGT. This CDR3 comprises 21 residues. Trimming pared 4 bases from V and 7 bases from J, leaving 35 bases between. The CDR3 DNA reads TGTGCCAGCAGTGCGCAGGCTGCAGGGGGGATAATAGCGGGAATCTGGAATGAGCAGTTCTTC. This gives the protein CASSAQAAGGIIAGIWNEQFF.

The rearrangement uses TRBV28 and TRBJ2-3; no clear D. The CDR3 has 14 amino acids. Germline-derived CDR1 and CDR2 are MDHEN and SYDVKM. The V end lost 7 bases, the J end lost 3 bases, and 14 bases lay between the germline ends. CDR3: CASNRWVLTDTQYF. The CDR3 nucleotides are TGTGCCAGCAACAGATGGGTCCTGACAGATACGCAGTATTTT.

A few counts support this clonotype. V usage is TRBV27 and J usage is TRBJ2-7; D not certain. The germline V and J ends were trimmed by 6 bases and 2 bases, with 14 bases remaining between them. Germline lookup yields CDR1 MNHEY and CDR2 SMNVEV (reference sequence). The CDR3 is made up of 14 amino acids. The CDR3 nucleotides read TGTGCCAGCAGCCAAAGACTCGGCCCCTACGAGCAGTACTTC. It yields the protein CASSQRLGPYEQYF.

The chain has TRBV9 and TRBJ2-7; D tentatively reads TRBD1 or TRBD2 (5 bases each). V was shortened by 4 bases and J by 6 bases, with 17 bases between the two germline ends. The CDR3 consists of 14 residues. Germline V lookup: CDR1 SGDLS, CDR2 YYNGEE. CDR3 protein: CASSPKGRLGEQYF. In nucleotides, the CDR3 is TGTGCCAGCAGCCCAAAGGGACGGCTGGGCGAGCAGTACTTC.

This clonotype was recorded a few times. The V call is TRBV4-1, the J call TRBJ2-1; D is possibly TRBD1 (6 bases). Trimming took off 2 bases at V and 1 base at J, with 9 bases between the two ends. Per germline, CDR1 MGHRA and CDR2 YSYEKL. CDR3 length: 15 amino acids. The CDR3 is CASSQLGTSYNEQFF. The CDR3 DNA follows: TGCGCCAGCAGCCAATTGGGGACATCCTACAATGAGCAGTTCTTC.

Note on this clonotype: This may come from a read error, since a much larger clone is one base off. The chain carries TRBV12-3 or TRBV12-4 and TRBJ2-1; TRBD2 aligns across 15 bases. Trimming at V came to 8 bases and at J to 3 bases, leaving 5 bases not matched to a gene. The CDR3 runs 16 residues. CDR3 DNA: TGTGCCAGCCTCGGGACTAGCGGGGGGAGCTACAATGAGCAGTTCTTC. Translated: CASLGTSGGSYNEQFF.

This chain connects TRBV5-1 to TRBJ2-2, with D unclear. The CDR3 runs to 15 residues. Deletions cut 6 bases from V and 5 bases from J, with 17 bases between. The germline CDR1 and CDR2 sequences are SGHRS and YFSETQ. CDR3 in DNA: TGCGCCAGCAAAGAAGTGAGACTGGGAACCGGGGAGCTGTTTTTT. Protein sequence: CASKEVRLGTGELFF.

This clonotype was counted many times. V gene TRBV7-6 combines with J gene TRBJ2-7, with D unresolved. Trimming stripped 4 bases from V and 0 bases from J, with 10 bases between. The CDR3 covers 14 residues. Germline values: CDR1 SGHVS, CDR2 FNYEAQ. As DNA, the CDR3 is TGTGCCAGCAGCTCAGACTCAAGCTCCTACGAGCAGTACTTC. Translated: CASSSDSSSYEQYF. The full variable domain, its missing parts supplied by reference TRBV7-6 and TRBJ2-7, is GAGVSQSPRYKVTKRGQDVALRCDPISGHVSLYWYRQALGQGPEFLTYFNYEAQQDKSGLPNDRFSAERPEGSISTLTIQRTEQRDSAMYRCASSSDSSSYEQYFGPGTRLTVT.

A few counts support this clonotype. The V and J genes are TRBV20-1 and TRBJ1-5; TRBD1 might be the D (5 bases). Trimming removed 3 bases at V and 5 bases at J, with 11 bases between. Germline V CDR1 and CDR2: DFQATT, SNEGSKA (reference sequence). The length of the CDR3 is 13 residues. The CDR3 loop is CSASQGVDQPQHF. Here the CDR3 DNA reads TGCAGTGCTAGTCAGGGCGTGGATCAGCCCCAGCATTTT.

The chain is built from TRBV27 and TRBJ1-5; unclear D gene. There are 14 residues in the CDR3. V shed 5 bases and J shed 3 bases, with 11 bases lying between them. The germline V gene encodes CDR1 MNHEY and CDR2 SMNVEV (reference sequence). Here the CDR3 DNA reads TGTGCCAGCAGTCCCATATACATCAATCAGCCCCAGCATTTT. As protein: CASSPIYINQPQHF.

CDR3 nucleotides: TGTGCCAGCAGCTATTCCGTAGCGCACCTTACCTACGAGCAGTACTTC. Translating it yields CASSYSVAHLTYEQYF. This chain joins TRBV6-2 or TRBV6-3 and TRBJ2-7; D perhaps matches TRBD2 (5 bases). This CDR3 comprises 16 residues. The V end was cut by 6 bases, the J end by 2 bases, with 20 bases between. Looked up from germline, CDR1 is MNHEY and CDR2 is SVGEGT.

This clonotype came up many times. DNA of the CDR3: TGTGCCAGCGGATCGTGGGGGCGCGGCACCGGGGAGCTGTTTTTT. Encoded protein: CASGSWGRGTGELFF. The gene calls are TRBV28 and TRBJ2-2, with D possibly being TRBD1 (6 bases). Germline V gives CDR1 MDHEN, CDR2 SYDVKM. With 8 bases removed from V and 4 bases from J, the gap between germline ends came to 17 bases. The CDR3 is 15 residues long. The complete variable domain, with remaining parts taken from reference TRBV28 and TRBJ2-2, reads DVKVTQSSRYLVKRTGEKVFLECVQDMDHENMFWYRQDPGLGLRLIYFSYDVKMKEKGDIPEGYSVSREKKERFSLILESASTNQTSMYLCASGSWGRGTGELFFGEGSRLTVL.

This clonotype was seen just once. The chain employs TRBV15 and TRBJ2-5; D gene unclear. With 3 bases removed from V and 2 bases from J, the gap between germline ends came to 10 bases. The CDR3 loop spans 14 amino acids. CDR1 is LNHNV and CDR2 is YYDKDF in the germline V gene (reference sequence). The CDR3 nucleotides are TGTGCCACCAGCAGTGATTGGCGTCAAGAGACCCAGTACTTC. This gives the protein CATSSDWRQETQYF.

The gene calls are TRBV11-1 and TRBJ1-6, with 8 bases that match TRBD1. Germline V gene lookup returns CDR1 SGHAT and CDR2 FQDESV (reference sequence). V was clipped by 7 bases and J by 9 bases; unmatched bases: 5. The CDR3 covers 13 residues. The CDR3: CASMPDRASPLHF. Here the CDR3 DNA reads TGTGCCAGCATGCCGGACAGGGCTTCACCCCTCCACTTT.